Listed below are T cell receptor beta chains from one sample, sequenced in a study of blood T cell repertoires in COVID-19. Sequenced by immunoSEQ multiplex PCR; TCRdb stores in-frame clones only, minus some. This repertoire shows 150,000 to 200,000 clones, 89% found once; its top ten account for roughly 0.82%. Sequenced sample: PBMCs or T cells enriched from blood (not recorded which). Receptor source: a woman between 18 and 29 years old who had recovered from COVID-19. CDR3s include the opening cysteine and the closing phenylalanine or tryptophan. The D gene is left open where the match is weak. Clone size is not always given. Where it is, it says once, few, many or a class for expanded clones.

v_call: TRBV5-1
j_call: TRBJ1-2
clone_size: NA
d_call: TRBD1
cdr3_aa: CASSLDRGQECTF
cdr3_nt: TGCGCCAGCAGCTTGGACAGGGGGCAGGAGTGCACCTTC

v_call: TRBV27
j_call: TRBJ1-4
clone_size: NA
d_call: NA
cdr3_aa: CASSSRGRTSEKLFF
cdr3_nt: TGTGCCAGCAGTTCCCGAGGGAGGACAAGCGAAAAACTGTTTTTT

v_call: TRBV9
j_call: TRBJ2-1
clone_size: NA
d_call: TRBD2
cdr3_aa: CASSVVPSGRNEQFF
cdr3_nt: TGTGCCAGCAGCGTAGTTCCAAGCGGGAGAAATGAGCAGTTCTTC

v_call: TRBV11-2
j_call: TRBJ2-1
clone_size: NA
d_call: NA
cdr3_aa: CASSLRGSLLGPNEQFF
cdr3_nt: TGTGCCAGCAGCTTACGAGGGAGCCTCCTTGGGCCCAATGAGCAGTTCTTC

v_call: TRBV4-1
j_call: TRBJ2-2
clone_size: NA
d_call: TRBD1
cdr3_aa: CASSRRGLGQGNSKNTGELFF
cdr3_nt: TGCGCCAGCAGCCGAAGGGGGCTCGGACAGGGGAACTCTAAGAACACCGGGGAGCTGTTTTTT

v_call: TRBV29-1
j_call: TRBJ2-3
clone_size: once
d_call: TRBD2
cdr3_aa: CSVEGTSGISPDTQYF
cdr3_nt: TGCAGCGTTGAAGGGACTAGCGGGATCTCCCCAGATACGCAGTATTTT

v_call: TRBV7-8
j_call: TRBJ2-1
clone_size: NA
d_call: NA
cdr3_aa: CASSTRDNQGEQFF
cdr3_nt: TGTGCCAGCAGCACACGGGACAATCAGGGTGAGCAGTTCTTC

v_call: TRBV28
j_call: TRBJ2-7
clone_size: once
d_call: TRBD2
cdr3_aa: CASSSSGTSGQTPYEQYF
cdr3_nt: TGTGCCAGCAGTTCGTCCGGGACTAGCGGTCAAACCCCCTACGAGCAGTACTTC

v_call: TRBV5-4
j_call: TRBJ2-3
clone_size: NA
d_call: NA
cdr3_aa: CASGLFFRDTQYF
cdr3_nt: TGTGCCAGCGGCTTGTTTTTTAGAGATACGCAGTATTTT

v_call: TRBV5-1
j_call: TRBJ1-1
clone_size: NA
d_call: TRBD1
cdr3_aa: CASMDSGTASEAFF
cdr3_nt: TGCGCCAGCATGGACTCCGGGACAGCTAGTGAAGCTTTCTTT

v_call: TRBV27
j_call: TRBJ2-2
clone_size: NA
d_call: NA
cdr3_aa: CASRRANTGELFF
cdr3_nt: TGTGCCAGCAGGCGGGCTAACACCGGGGAGCTGTTTTTT

v_call: TRBV25-1
j_call: TRBJ2-7
clone_size: NA
d_call: NA
cdr3_aa: CASSDVSSYEQYF
cdr3_nt: TGTGCCAGCAGTGACGTTAGCTCCTACGAGCAGTACTTC

v_call: TRBV5-8
j_call: TRBJ2-1
clone_size: NA
d_call: NA
cdr3_aa: CASSPRGGRDYNEQFF
cdr3_nt: TGTGCCAGCAGCCCCAGGGGTGGGAGGGATTACAATGAGCAGTTCTTC

v_call: TRBV1
j_call: TRBJ2-3
clone_size: NA
d_call: NA
cdr3_aa: CTSSQGGSGIRTDTQYF
cdr3_nt: TGCACCAGCAGCCAAGGTGGTAGCGGGATTCGCACAGATACGCAGTATTTT

v_call: TRBV28
j_call: TRBJ1-6
clone_size: NA
d_call: NA
cdr3_aa: CASVEGALPLHF
cdr3_nt: TGTGCCAGCGTAGAGGGAGCGTTACCCCTCCACTTT

v_call: TRBV15
j_call: TRBJ1-6
clone_size: NA
d_call: NA
cdr3_aa: CATSRVQGQNSPLHF
cdr3_nt: TGTGCCACCAGCAGAGTGCAGGGCCAGAATTCACCCCTCCACTTT

v_call: TRBV5-1
j_call: TRBJ1-4
clone_size: NA
d_call: NA
cdr3_aa: CASSLGQFNEKLFF
cdr3_nt: TGCGCCAGCAGCTTGGGGCAGTTTAATGAAAAACTGTTTTTT

v_call: TRBV12-3/TRBV12-4
j_call: TRBJ2-1
clone_size: NA
d_call: NA
cdr3_aa: CASSPDNEQFF
cdr3_nt: TGTGCCAGCAGTCCCGACAATGAGCAGTTCTTC

v_call: TRBV5-1
j_call: TRBJ2-3
clone_size: NA
d_call: TRBD1
cdr3_aa: CASSPGDRDTQYF
cdr3_nt: TGCGCCAGCAGCCCTGGGGACAGAGATACGCAGTATTTT

v_call: TRBV27
j_call: TRBJ2-1
clone_size: NA
d_call: TRBD1
cdr3_aa: CASRLTRQGSYNEQFF
cdr3_nt: TGTGCCAGCAGATTAACGCGACAGGGATCCTACAATGAGCAGTTCTTC

v_call: TRBV1
j_call: TRBJ2-7
clone_size: NA
d_call: NA
cdr3_aa: CTSSQDIRSRGTWEQYF
cdr3_nt: TGCACCAGCAGCCAAGATATACGGTCCAGGGGCACCTGGGAGCAGTACTTC

v_call: TRBV5-1
j_call: TRBJ1-1
clone_size: few
d_call: NA
cdr3_aa: CASRLDNGSKAFF
cdr3_nt: TGCGCCAGCAGATTGGATAACGGGTCTAAAGCTTTCTTT

v_call: TRBV7-9
j_call: TRBJ2-3
clone_size: NA
d_call: NA
cdr3_aa: CASSFEVDTQYF
cdr3_nt: TGTGCCAGCAGCTTCGAGGTGGATACGCAGTATTTT

v_call: TRBV9
j_call: TRBJ1-1
clone_size: NA
d_call: TRBD1
cdr3_aa: CASSPDGQAGLNTEAFF
cdr3_nt: TGTGCCAGCAGCCCCGACGGACAGGCGGGCCTGAACACTGAAGCTTTCTTT

v_call: TRBV2
j_call: TRBJ2-7
clone_size: NA
d_call: NA
cdr3_aa: CATRGLGGSYEQYF
cdr3_nt: TGTGCCACCCGAGGGCTAGGGGGATCCTACGAGCAGTACTTC

v_call: TRBV6-1
j_call: TRBJ1-2
clone_size: NA
d_call: NA
cdr3_aa: CASSDSPSYGYTF
cdr3_nt: TGTGCCAGCAGTGATAGCCCGAGCTATGGCTACACCTTC

v_call: TRBV9
j_call: TRBJ2-3
clone_size: NA
d_call: TRBD2
cdr3_aa: CASSVDPGTSGRADTDTQYF
cdr3_nt: TGTGCCAGCAGCGTAGACCCCGGGACTAGCGGGAGGGCCGACACAGATACGCAGTATTTT

v_call: TRBV9
j_call: TRBJ2-1
clone_size: NA
d_call: TRBD2
cdr3_aa: CASSVEGTSGNEQFF
cdr3_nt: TGTGCCAGCAGCGTAGAGGGGACTAGCGGGAATGAGCAGTTCTTC

v_call: TRBV7-9
j_call: TRBJ2-2
clone_size: once
d_call: NA
cdr3_aa: CASSRTDTGELFF
cdr3_nt: TGTGCCAGCAGCCGCACAGACACCGGGGAGCTGTTTTTT

v_call: TRBV6-2/TRBV6-3
j_call: TRBJ2-7
clone_size: few
d_call: NA
cdr3_aa: CASSYSRRRPYEQYF
cdr3_nt: TGTGCCAGCAGTTACTCAAGGAGAAGGCCCTACGAGCAGTACTTC

v_call: TRBV4-1
j_call: TRBJ2-1
clone_size: NA
d_call: TRBD2
cdr3_aa: CASSQDLGSGSLNEQFF
cdr3_nt: TGCGCCAGCAGCCAAGATCTAGGGAGCGGGAGTCTCAATGAGCAGTTCTTC

v_call: TRBV2
j_call: TRBJ1-4
clone_size: NA
d_call: NA
cdr3_aa: CASSVISGRGELFF
cdr3_nt: TGTGCCAGCAGTGTGATATCGGGCCGGGGGGAACTGTTTTTT

v_call: TRBV9
j_call: TRBJ2-2
clone_size: NA
d_call: NA
cdr3_aa: CASSPRDSSRTGELFF
cdr3_nt: TGTGCCAGCAGCCCCCGGGACTCGAGCCGCACCGGGGAGCTGTTTTTT

v_call: TRBV7-9
j_call: TRBJ1-1
clone_size: NA
d_call: NA
cdr3_aa: CASSAGTANTEAFF
cdr3_nt: TGTGCCAGCAGCGCCGGGACTGCGAACACTGAAGCTTTCTTT

v_call: TRBV7-2
j_call: TRBJ2-7
clone_size: NA
d_call: TRBD2
cdr3_aa: CASSLATPGLATEQYF
cdr3_nt: TGTGCCAGCAGCTTAGCCACTCCGGGACTAGCGACCGAGCAGTACTTC

v_call: TRBV7-6
j_call: TRBJ2-2
clone_size: NA
d_call: NA
cdr3_aa: CASSFSLPRTGELFF
cdr3_nt: TGTGCCAGCAGCTTTAGCTTACCCCGCACCGGGGAGCTGTTTTTT

v_call: TRBV10-1
j_call: TRBJ2-7
clone_size: few
d_call: NA
cdr3_aa: CASSEWLGRLGEQYF
cdr3_nt: TGCGCCAGCAGTGAGTGGTTGGGCAGGCTGGGCGAGCAGTACTTC

v_call: TRBV4-1
j_call: TRBJ2-1
clone_size: NA
d_call: NA
cdr3_aa: CASSQASNEQFF
cdr3_nt: TGCGCCAGCAGCCAAGCTTCTAATGAGCAGTTCTTC

v_call: TRBV19
j_call: TRBJ2-3
clone_size: NA
d_call: TRBD2
cdr3_aa: CASTSRTSGSPDTQYF
cdr3_nt: TGTGCCAGCACCTCGAGGACTAGCGGGAGTCCAGATACGCAGTATTTT

v_call: TRBV6-4
j_call: TRBJ2-5
clone_size: NA
d_call: TRBD2
cdr3_aa: CASNLSGREETQYF
cdr3_nt: TGTGCCAGCAACCTTAGCGGGAGGGAAGAGACCCAGTACTTC